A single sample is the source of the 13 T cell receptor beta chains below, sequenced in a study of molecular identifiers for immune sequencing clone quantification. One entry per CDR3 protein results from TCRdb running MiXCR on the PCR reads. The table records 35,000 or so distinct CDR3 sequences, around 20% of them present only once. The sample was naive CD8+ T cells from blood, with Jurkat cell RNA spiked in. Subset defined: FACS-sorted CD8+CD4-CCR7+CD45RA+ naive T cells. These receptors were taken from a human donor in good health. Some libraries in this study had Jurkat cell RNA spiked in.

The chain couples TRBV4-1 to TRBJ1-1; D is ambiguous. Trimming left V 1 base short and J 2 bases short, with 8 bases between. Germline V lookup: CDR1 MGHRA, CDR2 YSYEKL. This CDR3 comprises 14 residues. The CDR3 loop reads CASSQALSNTEAFF. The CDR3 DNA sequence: TGCGCCAGCAGCCAAGCGTTAAGTAACACTGAAGCTTTCTTT.

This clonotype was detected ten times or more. The chain's CDR3 is CASSVGTGGYEQYF. The CDR3 nucleotides read TGCGCCAGCAGCGTCGGGACAGGGGGCTACGAGCAGTACTTC. V usage is TRBV4-1 and J usage is TRBJ2-7, with TRBD1 matching over 11 bases. This CDR3 spans 14 amino acids. Unmatched junction bases numbered 3, after V lost 5 bases and J lost 3 bases. The germline CDR1 and CDR2 sequences are MGHRA and YSYEKL.

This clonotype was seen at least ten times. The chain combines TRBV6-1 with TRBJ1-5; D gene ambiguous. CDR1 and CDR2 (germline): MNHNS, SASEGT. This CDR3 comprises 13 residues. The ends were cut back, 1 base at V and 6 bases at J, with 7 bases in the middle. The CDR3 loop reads CASSEGAGQPQHF. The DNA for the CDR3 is TGTGCCAGCAGTGAAGGGGCGGGTCAGCCCCAGCATTTT.

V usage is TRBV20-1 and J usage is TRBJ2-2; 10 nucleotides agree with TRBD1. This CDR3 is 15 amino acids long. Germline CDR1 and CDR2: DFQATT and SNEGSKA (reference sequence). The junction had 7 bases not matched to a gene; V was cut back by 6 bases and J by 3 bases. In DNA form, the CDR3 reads TGCAGTGCCAGCGGGACAGGGGCCTACACCGGGGAGCTGTTTTTT. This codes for CSASGTGAYTGELFF.

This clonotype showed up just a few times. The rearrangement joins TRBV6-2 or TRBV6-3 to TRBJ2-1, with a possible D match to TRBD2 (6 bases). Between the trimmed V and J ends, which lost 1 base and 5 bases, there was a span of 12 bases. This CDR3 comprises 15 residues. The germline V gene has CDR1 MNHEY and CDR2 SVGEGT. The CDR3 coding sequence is TGTGCCAGCAGTTACTGGGGGGAGCCCCACAATGAGCAGTTCTTC. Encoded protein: CASSYWGEPHNEQFF.

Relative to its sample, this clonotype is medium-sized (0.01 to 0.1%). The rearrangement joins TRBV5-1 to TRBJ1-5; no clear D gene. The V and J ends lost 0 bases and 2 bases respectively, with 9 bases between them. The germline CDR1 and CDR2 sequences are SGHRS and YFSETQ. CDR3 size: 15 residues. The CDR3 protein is CASSLGGFGNQPQHF. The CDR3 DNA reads TGCGCCAGCAGCTTGGGTGGATTCGGCAATCAGCCCCAGCATTTT.

The CDR3 is CASSLGGGLSYEQYF. The CDR3 nucleotides are TGTGCCAGCAGTTTAGGAGGGGGGCTATCCTACGAGCAGTACTTC. The rearrangement uses TRBV28 and TRBJ2-7; D might be TRBD1 or TRBD2, each matching 6 bases. The CDR3 totals 15 residues. Per the germline V gene, CDR1 is MDHEN and CDR2 is SYDVKM. The V and J ends lost 2 bases and 1 base respectively, with 12 bases between them. Variable domain in full (rest from reference TRBV28 and TRBJ2-7): DVKVTQSSRYLVKRTGEKVFLECVQDMDHENMFWYRQDPGLGLRLIYFSYDVKMKEKGDIPEGYSVSREKKERFSLILESASTNQTSMYLCASSLGGGLSYEQYFGPGTRLTVT.

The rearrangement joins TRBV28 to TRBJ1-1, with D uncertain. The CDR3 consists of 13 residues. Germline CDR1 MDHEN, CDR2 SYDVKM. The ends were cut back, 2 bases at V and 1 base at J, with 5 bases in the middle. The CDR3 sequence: CASSLEGNTEAFF. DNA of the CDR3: TGTGCCAGCAGTTTAGAGGGGAACACTGAAGCTTTCTTT.

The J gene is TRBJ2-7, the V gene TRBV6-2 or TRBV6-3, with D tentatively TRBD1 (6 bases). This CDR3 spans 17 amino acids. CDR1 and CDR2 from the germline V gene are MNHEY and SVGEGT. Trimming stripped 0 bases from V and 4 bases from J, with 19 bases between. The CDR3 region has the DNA TGTGCCAGCAGTTACTCAACTAACAGGGTTATTCTTTACGAGCAGTACTTC. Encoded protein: CASSYSTNRVILYEQYF.

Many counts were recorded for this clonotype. Here the CDR3 reads CASSLVAPPGRPTNEKLFF. The CDR3 DNA follows: TGTGCCAGCAGCTTAGTAGCACCACCGGGACGGCCAACTAATGAAAAACTGTTTTTT. V is TRBV7-6 and J is TRBJ1-4; D possibly corresponds to TRBD1 (5 bases). CDR1 and CDR2 (germline): SGHVS, FNYEAQ. V lost 1 base and J lost 0, with 18 bases in between. The length of the CDR3 is 19 residues.

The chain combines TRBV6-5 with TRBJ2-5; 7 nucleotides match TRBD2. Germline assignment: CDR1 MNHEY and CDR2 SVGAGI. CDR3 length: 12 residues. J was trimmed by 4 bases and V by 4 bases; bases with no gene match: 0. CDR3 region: CASSLAGETQYF. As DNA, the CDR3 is TGTGCCAGCAGTTTAGCGGGAGAGACCCAGTACTTC.

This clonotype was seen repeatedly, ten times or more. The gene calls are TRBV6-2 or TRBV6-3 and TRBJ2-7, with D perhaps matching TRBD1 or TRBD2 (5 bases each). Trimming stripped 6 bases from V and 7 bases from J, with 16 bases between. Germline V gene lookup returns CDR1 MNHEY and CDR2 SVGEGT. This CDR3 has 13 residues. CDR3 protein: CASSRDVLGEQYF. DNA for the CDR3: TGTGCCAGCAGCCGGGACGTCCTGGGGGAGCAGTACTTC.

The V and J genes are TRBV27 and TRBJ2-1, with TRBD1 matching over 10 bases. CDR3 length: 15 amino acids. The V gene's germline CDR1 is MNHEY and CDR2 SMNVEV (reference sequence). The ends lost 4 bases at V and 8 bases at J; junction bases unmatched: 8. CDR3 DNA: TGTGCCAGCAGTTCCCTGGGACAGGGGAAATATGAGCAGTTCTTC. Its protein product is CASSSLGQGKYEQFF.